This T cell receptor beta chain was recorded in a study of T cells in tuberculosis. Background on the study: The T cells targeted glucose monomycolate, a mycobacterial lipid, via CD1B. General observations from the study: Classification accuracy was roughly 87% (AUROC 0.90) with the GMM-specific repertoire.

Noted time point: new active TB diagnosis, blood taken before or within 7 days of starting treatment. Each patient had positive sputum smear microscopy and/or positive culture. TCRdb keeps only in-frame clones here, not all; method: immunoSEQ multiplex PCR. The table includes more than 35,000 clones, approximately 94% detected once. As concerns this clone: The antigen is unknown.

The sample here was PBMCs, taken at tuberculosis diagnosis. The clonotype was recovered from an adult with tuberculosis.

CDR3 sequence: CAWSRWIHERSASYEQYF. CDR3 DNA sequence: TGTGCCTGGAGTCGATGGATCCATGAGAGGTCGGCTTCCTACGAGCAGTACTTC. The chain employs TRBV30 and TRBJ2-7, with D uncertain. Trimming removed 2 bases at V and 1 base at J, with 24 bases between. The CDR3 totals 18 residues. Germline CDR1 reads GTSNPN; CDR2 reads SVGIG (reference sequence).